The 25 T cell receptor beta chains below were found in one sample sequenced in a study of liver allograft versus peripheral blood T cells. Study-wide background: Comparing T cell receptor repertoires in transplanted livers with those in recipients' peripheral blood was part of the design.

TCRdb analysed the reads with MiXCR anew, one entry per CDR3 protein. The profile shows approximately 11,000 distinct CDR3 sequences, 20% to 25% of them singletons. The receptors were gathered from a human patient who had a liver transplant. Some T cells could come from the graft donor.

Within the sample, this clonotype is medium-sized. CDR3 protein: CASSRDKQTLHF. Here the CDR3 DNA reads TGTGCCAGCAGCCGAGACAAACAAACCCTCCACTTT. This rearrangement joins TRBV6-5 to TRBJ1-6; D call uncertain. This CDR3 has 12 amino acids. Per the germline V gene, CDR1 is MNHEY and CDR2 is SVGAGI. V lost 6 bases and J 14 bases, leaving 14 bases between the germline ends.

This clonotype was seen a handful of times. The chain has TRBV18 and TRBJ2-1; 14 bases are shared with TRBD2. CDR3 length equals 16 residues. V lost 3 bases to trimming and J lost 6 bases; unmatched junction nucleotides: 4. CDR1 and CDR2 (germline): KGHSH, LQKENI. The CDR3 loop is CASSPGLAGVTNEQFF. Written as DNA, the CDR3 is TGTGCCAGCTCACCGGGACTAGCGGGGGTAACCAATGAGCAGTTCTTC.

This chain connects TRBV19 to TRBJ2-5; no definite D call. Germline V CDR1 and CDR2: LNHDA, SQIVND (reference sequence). V was shortened by 5 bases and J by 5 bases, with 6 bases between the two germline ends. This CDR3 region has 11 residues. CDR3 in amino acids: CASSPRETQYF. The DNA of the CDR3 is TGTGCCAGTAGTCCCCGCGAGACCCAGTACTTC.

This clonotype was counted between two and nine times. The V call is TRBV7-9, the J call TRBJ1-2, with a possible D match to TRBD1 (5 bases). The CDR3 extends over 16 amino acids. Germline V gives CDR1 SEHNR, CDR2 FQNEAQ (reference sequence). Trimming pared 2 bases from V and 5 bases from J, leaving 18 bases between. CDR3 loop: CASSLRRPLRGYGYTF. CDR3 bases: TGTGCCAGCAGCTTACGCCGGCCCTTAAGGGGTTATGGCTACACCTTC.

The chain combines TRBV11-3 with TRBJ1-1, with a tentative D call TRBD1 (6 bases). CDR1 and CDR2 (germline): SGHNT, YENEEA. Trimming shortened V by 5 bases and J by 5 bases, and 12 bases separated the two germline ends. The CDR3 sequence is 13 residues long. The CDR3 DNA reads TGTGCCAGCAGCCCGGGACACCTGACTGAAGCTTTCTTT. Encoded protein: CASSPGHLTEAFF. The whole variable domain, filled in from reference TRBV11-3 and TRBJ1-1, reads EAGVVQSPRYKIIEKKQPVAFWCNPISGHNTLYWYLQNLGQGPELLIRYENEEAVDDSQLPKDRFSAERLKGVDSTLKIQPAELGDSAVYLCASSPGHLTEAFFGQGTRLTVV.

Concerning this clonotype: The junction and the germline gene differ at one end; a read error may be behind it. This chain joins TRBV7-9 and TRBJ2-7, with 9 bases that match TRBD1. Per germline, CDR1 SEHNR and CDR2 FQNEAQ (reference sequence). The CDR3 runs to 11 residues. CDR3 bases: TGTGCCAGCACCTTATCGGGACAGGGAAGCTTC. Translating it yields CASTLSGQGSF.

By share, this clonotype ranks as medium-sized. The chain couples TRBV10-3 to TRBJ1-2; unclear D gene. Per the germline V gene, CDR1 is ENHRY and CDR2 is SYGVKD. The CDR3 is 13 amino acids. V was shortened by 4 bases and J by 5 bases, with 11 bases between the two germline ends. The CDR3 DNA is TGTGCCATCAGTGGACGGACTGGGTATGGCTACACCTTC. Amino acids: CAISGRTGYGYTF.

Of note for this clonotype: A single base separates this from a much larger clone, so it may be a read error. The V and J genes are TRBV29-1 and TRBJ1-2; D is ambiguous. Per the germline V gene, CDR1 is SQVTM and CDR2 is ANQGSEA. Deletions cut 3 bases from V and 7 bases from J, with 9 bases between. This CDR3 has 11 residues. The CDR3 loop is CSVDALAGYTF. As DNA, the CDR3 is TGCAGCGTTGACGCCCTGGCTGGCTACACCTTC.

V gene TRBV12-3 or TRBV12-4 combines with J gene TRBJ1-2; D perhaps matches TRBD1 (5 bases). V lost 7 bases, J lost 10 bases, and 22 bases lay in between. The CDR3 contains 14 residues. The CDR3 DNA reads as TGTGCCAGCAATTCTTTGGGGGAAAGCTCTCACTACACCTTC. This codes for CASNSLGESSHYTF.

The chain employs TRBV11-2 and TRBJ2-7; 9 bases agree with TRBD2. V shed 3 bases and J 2 bases; nucleotides not matched to a gene: 11. This CDR3 region has 17 residues. Per germline, CDR1 SGHAT and CDR2 FQNNGV. The CDR3 loop reads CASSFGGAGGHPYEQYF. The CDR3 nucleotides read TGTGCCAGCAGCTTCGGTGGGGCGGGAGGGCACCCCTACGAGCAGTACTTC.

By frequency in the sample, this clonotype is medium-sized (0.01 to 0.1%). V is TRBV24-1 and J is TRBJ1-5; tentatively, D is TRBD1 (5 bases). Germline V lookup: CDR1 KGHDR, CDR2 SFDVKD. The CDR3 consists of 14 residues. Trimming removed 2 bases from V and 7 bases from J, with 11 bases in between. For the CDR3, the DNA is TGTGCCACCAGTGATTCCAGGGTAAACCAGCCCCAGCATTTT. This codes for CATSDSRVNQPQHF.

This sequence joins TRBV19 and TRBJ2-3; TRBD1 aligns across 7 bases. Looked up from germline, CDR1 is LNHDA and CDR2 is SQIVND (reference sequence). V gave up 7 bases and J gave up 0 bases; unmatched junction bases: 13. This CDR3 contains 17 residues. This CDR3 is CASTVTGPPSSTDTQYF. The CDR3 DNA is TGTGCCAGTACCGTGACAGGGCCCCCTTCTAGCACAGATACGCAGTATTTT.

A few counts support this clonotype. The chain is built from TRBV27 and TRBJ2-7, with D unresolved. V lost 5 bases, J lost 0 bases, and 20 bases lay in between. Germline CDR1 reads MNHEY; CDR2 reads SMNVEV (reference sequence). The CDR3 has 17 residues. The chain's CDR3 is CASSRRQATWSSYEQYF. CDR3 sequence (DNA): TGTGCCAGCAGTCGACGTCAGGCGACATGGAGCTCCTACGAGCAGTACTTC.

Judged by abundance, this clonotype is medium-sized. V is TRBV18 and J is TRBJ1-4, with D maybe TRBD1 (6 bases). The CDR3 is 17 residues long. Germline V gene sequence: CDR1 KGHSH, CDR2 LQKENI. The germline V and J ends were trimmed by 2 bases and 0 bases, with 13 bases remaining between them. CDR3 protein: CASSPSQDRTTNEKLFF. CDR3 sequence (DNA): TGTGCCAGCTCACCATCCCAAGACAGGACAACTAATGAAAAACTGTTTTTT.

This clonotype is medium-sized. This chain links TRBV10-3 with TRBJ1-6, with 12 bases matching TRBD1. Germline V gene data show CDR1 as ENHRY and CDR2 as SYGVKD. The V and J ends lost 0 bases and 14 bases, in that order; junction bases with no gene match: 5. There are 15 residues in the CDR3. As DNA, the CDR3 is TGTGCCATCAGTGAGTCGGGACAGGGGGCAAAATCCCTCCACTTT. This sequence encodes CAISESGQGAKSLHF.

The table lists this clonotype with a few counts. The V call is TRBV6-5, the J call TRBJ1-2; no clear D. The germline V gene has CDR1 MNHEY and CDR2 SVGAGI. The CDR3 totals 13 residues. The germline V and J ends were trimmed by 3 bases and 3 bases, with 8 bases remaining between them. Here the CDR3 DNA reads TGTGCCAGCAGTTATACGAGACACTATGGCTACACCTTC. Protein product: CASSYTRHYGYTF.

By share, this clonotype counts as medium-sized. The chain employs TRBV18 and TRBJ1-2, with D unresolved. The germline V gene encodes CDR1 KGHSH and CDR2 LQKENI. The CDR3 runs to 15 residues. Trimming left V 3 bases short and J 2 bases short, with 13 bases between. The CDR3 region has the DNA TGTGCCAGCTCACCCACCTGGGCGAGGAACTATGGCTACACCTTC. It yields the protein CASSPTWARNYGYTF. The variable domain in full, with the rest retrieved from reference TRBV18 and TRBJ1-2, is NAGVMQNPRHLVRRRGQEARLRCSPMKGHSHVYWYRQLPEEGLKFMVYLQKENIIDESGMPKERFSAEFPKEGPSILRIQQVVRGDSAAYFCASSPTWARNYGYTFGSGTRLTVV.

This clonotype is medium-sized (0.01 to 0.1%) in the sample. The gene calls are TRBV24-1 and TRBJ2-6; the match to TRBD1 covers 8 bases. V was clipped by 10 bases and J by 0 bases; unmatched bases: 10. The germline gives CDR1 KGHDR, CDR2 SFDVKD. The CDR3 sequence is 17 residues long. DNA of the CDR3: TGTGCCACAAGTCATGGACAGGGTGACTCTGGGGCCAACGTCCTGACTTTC. It encodes CATSHGQGDSGANVLTF.

This clonotype was counted between two and nine times. V usage is TRBV6-2 or TRBV6-3 and J usage is TRBJ2-7; 13 nucleotides align to TRBD2. Trimming cost V 5 bases and J 7 bases; bases outside gene matches: 11. This CDR3 contains 16 residues. The germline V gene has CDR1 MNHEY and CDR2 SVGEGT. The CDR3, as DNA: TGTGCCAGCAGTAAACTACTAGCGGGAGGGTGGTTGGAGCAGTACTTC. Amino acid sequence: CASSKLLAGGWLEQYF.

In its sample, this clonotype is medium-sized. The chain carries TRBV6-6 and TRBJ1-6; no definite D call. The CDR3 length is 14 residues. Germline values: CDR1 MNHNY, CDR2 SVGAGI (reference sequence). V lost 2 bases and J lost 6, with 8 bases in between. CDR3 DNA: TGTGCCAGCAGTTACAAGAGTCTTAATTCACCCCTCCACTTT. Protein product: CASSYKSLNSPLHF.

By proportion, this clonotype is medium-sized. The CDR3 sequence is CASSPDGSGNDEQYF. CDR3 bases: TGTGCCAGCTCACCGGACGGGTCCGGAAACGACGAGCAGTACTTC. The V gene is TRBV18, the J gene TRBJ2-7; no definite D call. Deletions cut 3 bases from V and 5 bases from J, with 17 bases between. The CDR3 totals 15 residues. CDR1 is KGHSH and CDR2 is LQKENI in the germline V gene. The full variable domain, rest sourced from reference TRBV18 and TRBJ2-7, is NAGVMQNPRHLVRRRGQEARLRCSPMKGHSHVYWYRQLPEEGLKFMVYLQKENIIDESGMPKERFSAEFPKEGPSILRIQQVVRGDSAAYFCASSPDGSGNDEQYFGPGTRLTVT.

The chain combines TRBV19 with TRBJ1-5; D uncertain. The CDR3 spans 13 residues. V was trimmed by 7 bases and J by 10 bases, leaving 17 bases between them. Germline values: CDR1 LNHDA, CDR2 SQIVND (reference sequence). For the CDR3, the DNA is TGTGCCAGTACGAGGGCATTCGAACACCCCCAGCATTTT. It codes for CASTRAFEHPQHF.

The chain couples TRBV29-1 to TRBJ2-1; 8 nucleotides align to TRBD2. Germline trimming cut 3 bases from V and 6 bases from J; bases unmatched to any gene: 10. The CDR3 length is 15 residues. CDR1 is SQVTM, CDR2 ANQGSEA, per germline. CDR3 nucleotides: TGCAGCGTTGAGAGAGTAAGCGGGAGTGGCAATGAGCAGTTCTTC. Translation gives CSVERVSGSGNEQFF.

This clonotype is classed as medium-sized. The gene calls are TRBV6-2 or TRBV6-3 and TRBJ1-3; D is unclear. This CDR3 comprises 16 residues. Looked up from germline, CDR1 is MNHEY and CDR2 is SVGEGT. Trimming shortened V by 4 bases and J by 4 bases, and 17 bases separated the two germline ends. DNA for the CDR3: TGTGCCAGCAGTTCTTGGGCCTACTATTCAGGAAACACCATATATTTT. Its translation: CASSSWAYYSGNTIYF.

This clonotype has a single count. The chain couples TRBV5-5 to TRBJ2-1, with 9 bases lining up with TRBD2. This CDR3 has 16 residues. V lost 1 base, J lost 7 bases, and 9 bases stayed unmatched. The germline V gene encodes CDR1 SGHKS and CDR2 YYEKEE (reference sequence). CDR3 in amino acids: CASSLSAGGLGNEQFF. For the CDR3, the DNA is TGTGCCAGCAGCTTGTCGGCGGGGGGGCTTGGTAATGAGCAGTTCTTC.